The following is a T cell receptor (beta chain) sequence with its context. This sample stems from a study of technical replicates of blood from a handful of donors. The protocol was immunoSEQ multiplex PCR, while the TCRdb copy is restricted to in-frame clones and leaves out a portion. The table has about 44,000 clones, around 96% seen once. This CDR3 is built from 18 residues. Germline V gene sequence: CDR1 LNHDA, CDR2 SQIVND (reference sequence). V shed 0 bases and J 5 bases; nucleotides not matched to a gene: 11. This TCR came from a human donor in good health. Specimen: T cells isolated from PBMCs. This chain joins TRBV19 and TRBJ2-2, with 8 bases identical to TRBD2. The DNA for the CDR3 is TGTGCCAGTAGTATAGATCTAAGAGCGGGAGTAAGGACCGGGGAGCTGTTTTTT. Translated: CASSIDLRAGVRTGELFF. Drawing the rest from reference TRBV19 and TRBJ2-2, the complete variable domain is DGGITQSPKYLFRKEGQNVTLSCEQNLNHDAMYWYRQDPGQGLRLIYYSQIVNDFQKGDIAEGYSVSREKKESFPLTVTSAQKNPTAFYLCASSIDLRAGVRTGELFFGEGSRLTVL.